This record concerns one TCR beta chain sequence. With random hexamers, 0.5 to 1 ug RNA was reverse transcribed. TCRdb re-analysed the immunoSEQ multiplex PCR reads in MiXCR, keeping a single row per CDR3 protein. Of more than 150,000 distinct CDR3 sequences listed, almost 96% are singletons. Each Susac syndrome patient had definite or probable disease by recently defined criteria. The CDR3 runs 15 residues. J gave up 5 bases and V 7 bases, and 10 bases lay outside the gene matches. In germline, CDR1 is SGHNT, CDR2 YYREEE (reference sequence). These data originate in a study of CD8 T cells in Susac syndrome.

Sequencing was done on a sample of CD4+ T cells from PBMCs. The TCR was taken from a human donor with Susac syndrome. The V call is TRBV5-4, the J call TRBJ2-7, with 12 bases matching TRBD1. The CDR3 nucleotides are TGTGCCAGCGAGAACTCGGGACAGGGGGCTAACGAGCAGTACTTC. Protein: CASENSGQGANEQYF.